A single sample is the source of the 26 T cell receptor beta chains below, sequenced in a study of control samples from healthy donors and cancer patients. Some clones are missing from TCRdb's copy, which holds only in-frame ones; the method was immunoSEQ multiplex PCR. Of 150,000 or so clones in the sample, roughly 94% were seen once. Sample: blood. The receptors were gathered from a man between 35 and 55 years old in good health.

The rearrangement joins TRBV25-1 to TRBJ2-1; no definite D call. This CDR3 region has 16 residues. V gave up 4 bases and J gave up 3 bases, with 16 bases separating them. CDR1 is MGHDK, CDR2 SYGVNS, per germline. The DNA for the CDR3 is TGTGCCAGCAGTGTCGTTCTGCCCTGGGACTACAATGAGCAGTTCTTC. This codes for CASSVVLPWDYNEQFF.

V gene TRBV2 combines with J gene TRBJ1-3; D is undetermined. The V gene's germline CDR1 is SNHLY and CDR2 FYNNEI. Trimming took 4 bases from V and 0 from J, leaving 10 bases between them. The CDR3 consists of 15 residues. In DNA, the CDR3 is TGTGCCAGCAGTGCTTCCAGCTTCTCTGGAAACACCATATATTTT. Its translation: CASSASSFSGNTIYF.

The chain has TRBV7-2 and TRBJ2-7; 8 bases match TRBD1. The germline CDR1 and CDR2 sequences are SGHTA and FQGNSA. The V and J ends lost 5 bases and 2 bases, in that order; junction bases with no gene match: 5. This CDR3 has 14 residues. The CDR3 coding sequence is TGTGCCAGCAGCCGTTTCAGGGGGCCCTACGAGCAGTACTTC. This sequence encodes CASSRFRGPYEQYF. Supplemented by reference TRBV7-2 and TRBJ2-7, the full variable domain reads GAGVSQSPSNKVTEKGKDVELRCDPISGHTALYWYRQSLGQGLEFLIYFQGNSAPDKSGLPSDRFSAERTGGSVSTLTIQRTQQEDSAVYLCASSRFRGPYEQYFGPGTRLTVT.

The rearrangement links TRBV6-6 to TRBJ1-5, with 7 bases identical to TRBD1. The CDR3 runs 13 residues. Unmatched junction bases numbered 4, after V lost 5 bases and J lost 6 bases. Germline lookup yields CDR1 MNHNY and CDR2 SVGAGI (reference sequence). The CDR3 is CASSQGGGQPQHF. In DNA, the CDR3 is TGTGCCAGCAGTCAGGGGGGGGGTCAGCCCCAGCATTTT.

The chain has TRBV12-3 or TRBV12-4 and TRBJ1-5, with D perhaps TRBD1 (6 bases). The length of the CDR3 is 13 residues. V lost 3 bases and J lost 7, with 10 bases in between. The CDR3 spells CASSFQGSQPQHF. DNA of the CDR3: TGTGCCAGCAGTTTTCAGGGGAGCCAGCCCCAGCATTTT.

This clone was observed a single time. CDR3 DNA sequence: TGTGCCAGCAGCCGACTTGGCGAGCAGTACTTC. Amino acid sequence: CASSRLGEQYF. The J gene is TRBJ2-7, the V gene TRBV11-2; D remains ambiguous. This CDR3 is 11 amino acids long. In germline, CDR1 is SGHAT, CDR2 FQNNGV. V was clipped by 5 bases and J by 6 bases, with 8 bases between them.

The chain couples TRBV29-1 to TRBJ2-3; D ambiguous. Between the trimmed V and J ends, which lost 3 bases and 1 base, there was a span of 8 bases. Germline loops: CDR1 SQVTM, CDR2 ANQGSEA. CDR3 length equals 13 residues. CDR3: CSVDRDRTDTQYF. Written as DNA, the CDR3 is TGCAGCGTTGATCGTGATCGCACAGATACGCAGTATTTT.

The rearrangement joins TRBV7-2 to TRBJ1-2; D unclear. Germline V lookup: CDR1 SGHTA, CDR2 FQGNSA. This CDR3 spans 14 amino acids. V was cut by 2 bases and J by 6 bases, with 13 bases left in between. The CDR3 reads CASSLLDWVDGYTF. CDR3 in DNA: TGTGCCAGCAGCTTACTTGATTGGGTTGATGGCTACACCTTC.

The V and J genes are TRBV18 and TRBJ2-7; D is ambiguous. V was cut by 8 bases and J by 0 bases, with 11 bases left in between. This CDR3 is built from 13 residues. Germline V gives CDR1 KGHSH, CDR2 LQKENI. The CDR3 loop is CASHDTSSYEQYF. For the CDR3, the DNA is TGTGCCAGCCACGACACGAGCTCCTACGAGCAGTACTTC. Using reference TRBV18 and TRBJ2-7 for the parts outside the CDR3, the full variable domain is NAGVMQNPRHLVRRRGQEARLRCSPMKGHSHVYWYRQLPEEGLKFMVYLQKENIIDESGMPKERFSAEFPKEGPSILRIQQVVRGDSAAYFCASHDTSSYEQYFGPGTRLTVT.

The V call is TRBV5-1, the J call TRBJ2-1, with 7 bases aligning to TRBD1. The length of the CDR3 is 15 residues. V gave up 0 bases and J gave up 4 bases; unmatched junction bases: 4. Germline-derived CDR1 and CDR2 are SGHRS and YFSETQ. The CDR3 sequence is CASSLGQGGYNEQFF. As DNA, the CDR3 is TGCGCCAGCAGCTTGGGACAGGGCGGTTACAATGAGCAGTTCTTC.

V gene TRBV7-3 combines with J gene TRBJ2-3; the match to TRBD2 covers 9 bases. The length of the CDR3 is 15 residues. Germline CDR1 SGHTA, CDR2 FQGTGA. V lost 2 bases, J lost 3 bases, and 3 bases stayed unmatched. The chain's CDR3 is CASSLAGGETDTQYF. For the CDR3, the DNA is TGTGCCAGCAGCTTAGCGGGAGGGGAGACAGATACGCAGTATTTT. The whole variable domain, remainder taken from reference TRBV7-3 and TRBJ2-3, is GAGVSQTPSNKVTEKGKYVELRCDPISGHTALYWYRQSLGQGPEFLIYFQGTGAADDSGLPNDRFFAVRPEGSVSTLKIQRTERGDSAVYLCASSLAGGETDTQYFGPGTRLTVL.

V usage is TRBV19 and J usage is TRBJ2-1; 10 nucleotides agree with TRBD1. The CDR3 totals 14 residues. V was clipped by 7 bases and J by 7 bases; unmatched bases: 7. In germline, CDR1 is LNHDA, CDR2 SQIVND (reference sequence). Written as DNA, the CDR3 is TGTGCCAGTATCTTAGACAGGGGGCTAAATGAGCAGTTCTTC. It encodes CASILDRGLNEQFF. Complete variable domain (other parts from reference TRBV19 and TRBJ2-1): DGGITQSPKYLFRKEGQNVTLSCEQNLNHDAMYWYRQDPGQGLRLIYYSQIVNDFQKGDIAEGYSVSREKKESFPLTVTSAQKNPTAFYLCASILDRGLNEQFFGPGTRLTVL.

The chain has TRBV6-1 and TRBJ2-1, with 9 bases lining up with TRBD2. Germline loops: CDR1 MNHNS, CDR2 SASEGT. The CDR3 covers 16 residues. Trimming cost V 3 bases and J 2 bases; bases outside gene matches: 5. The CDR3 DNA sequence: TGTGCCAGCAGTGAGATGCCTAGCGGGGCCTACAATGAGCAGTTCTTC. This codes for CASSEMPSGAYNEQFF.

This sequence joins TRBV10-3 and TRBJ2-1; TRBD2 aligns across 7 bases. This CDR3 spans 15 amino acids. V lost 4 bases to trimming and J lost 3 bases; unmatched junction nucleotides: 6. Per the germline V gene, CDR1 is ENHRY and CDR2 is SYGVKD. Here the CDR3 DNA reads TGTGCCATCAGTGGTGGGAGCGGGGTCTACAATGAGCAGTTCTTC. It codes for CAISGGSGVYNEQFF.

This chain connects TRBV3-1 (or the pseudogene TRBV3-2) to TRBJ2-2; a possible D gene is TRBD2 (6 bases). The CDR3 totals 15 residues. Germline V gene data show CDR1 as LGHDT and CDR2 as YNNKEL (reference sequence). V was trimmed by 5 bases and J by 1 base, leaving 11 bases between them. In DNA form, the CDR3 reads TGTGCCAGCAGCAACGGCGGGAAGAACACCGGGGAGCTGTTTTTT. As protein: CASSNGGKNTGELFF.

This chain uses TRBV10-3 with TRBJ2-7; D unresolved. V lost 0 bases, J lost 5 bases, and 11 bases lay in between. Germline V CDR1 and CDR2: ENHRY, SYGVKD. CDR3 length equals 14 residues. The CDR3 region is CAISESNMGHEQYF. The CDR3 DNA reads as TGTGCCATCAGTGAGTCGAACATGGGCCACGAGCAGTACTTC.

The chain couples TRBV19 to TRBJ1-1; 9 bases agree with TRBD1. The germline V gene has CDR1 LNHDA and CDR2 SQIVND (reference sequence). J was trimmed by 6 bases and V by 6 bases; bases with no gene match: 2. This CDR3 spans 12 amino acids. The CDR3, as DNA: TGTGCCAGTAGAACAGGGGGCTCTGAAGCTTTCTTT. Protein sequence: CASRTGGSEAFF.

The chain couples TRBV6-5 to TRBJ1-2; 7 bases align to TRBD1. Germline CDR1 MNHEY, CDR2 SVGAGI. The CDR3 is 15 amino acids. V lost 6 bases and J lost 4; bases outside the gene matches: 11. CDR3 DNA sequence: TGTGCCAGCAGCCTTCGACAGGGTAGTACCTATGGCTACACCTTC. Its protein product is CASSLRQGSTYGYTF.

The chain recombines TRBV10-3 with TRBJ1-2; D is possibly TRBD1 (5 bases). This CDR3 is 14 amino acids long. Germline CDR1 and CDR2: ENHRY and SYGVKD. Trimming removed 5 bases at V and 4 bases at J, with 14 bases between. The DNA for the CDR3 is TGTGCCATCAGTTCCTCCGGGACCTTCTATGGCTACACCTTC. It specifies CAISSSGTFYGYTF.

This chain uses TRBV5-1 with TRBJ2-3; TRBD1 aligns across 9 bases. V lost 2 bases and J lost 2; bases outside the gene matches: 3. The germline V gene has CDR1 SGHRS and CDR2 YFSETQ. The CDR3 has 15 amino acids. The CDR3: CASSLQGAPTDTQYF. The CDR3 DNA follows: TGCGCCAGCAGCTTACAGGGGGCGCCCACAGATACGCAGTATTTT.

The gene calls are TRBV6-2 or TRBV6-3 and TRBJ1-2; D gene ambiguous. The CDR3 length is 13 residues. CDR1 MNHEY and CDR2 SVGEGT come from the germline V gene. With 5 bases removed from V and 8 bases from J, the gap between germline ends came to 15 bases. The chain's CDR3 is CASSKAGGLGYTF. In DNA form, the CDR3 reads TGTGCCAGCAGTAAGGCAGGAGGGCTCGGCTACACCTTC.

The rearrangement joins TRBV3-1 (or the pseudogene TRBV3-2) to TRBJ2-3; 7 bases map to TRBD1. Trimming removed 4 bases from V and 1 base from J; junction bases left unmatched: 8. Germline-derived CDR1 and CDR2 are LGHDT and YNNKEL (reference sequence). The CDR3 spans 16 residues. DNA of the CDR3: TGTGCCAGCAGCCCGCAGCCGGGACAGCGCACAGATACGCAGTATTTT. This codes for CASSPQPGQRTDTQYF.

This clone was counted once. The J gene is TRBJ1-2, the V gene TRBV27; TRBD1 agrees at 7 bases. The CDR3 spans 16 residues. J was trimmed by 0 bases and V by 2 bases; bases with no gene match: 6. Germline V gene sequence: CDR1 MNHEY, CDR2 SMNVEV (reference sequence). The CDR3 is CASSLARTGSNYGYTF. Here the CDR3 DNA reads TGTGCCAGCAGTTTAGCCCGGACAGGTTCTAACTATGGCTACACCTTC.

The V call is TRBV5-6, the J call TRBJ1-1; 7 bases align to TRBD1. The CDR3 is made up of 12 amino acids. The V segment lost 4 bases and the J segment 8 bases; nucleotides outside the gene matches: 5. CDR1 and CDR2 (germline): SGHDT, YYEEEE. CDR3 sequence (DNA): TGTGCCAGCAGCCTAGGACAGGTCGAAGCTTTCTTT. Protein sequence: CASSLGQVEAFF.

This chain links TRBV27 with TRBJ1-2; D not resolved. The CDR3 is 15 residues long. V lost 1 base and J 4 bases, leaving 13 bases between the germline ends. Looked up from germline, CDR1 is MNHEY and CDR2 is SMNVEV (reference sequence). CDR3 nucleotides: TGTGCCAGCAGTTTATATGGGCAGTACCTCTATGGCTACACCTTC. This gives the protein CASSLYGQYLYGYTF.

This clone was recorded only once. The V call is TRBV6-5, the J call TRBJ2-2, with D hard to call. V was clipped by 2 bases and J by 6 bases, with 13 bases between them. The germline CDR1 and CDR2 sequences are MNHEY and SVGAGI. The CDR3 has 15 amino acids. In nucleotides, the CDR3 is TGTGCCAGCAGTTACAAAGGAATGGGTCCCGGGGAGCTGTTTTTT. Encoded protein: CASSYKGMGPGELFF.